Listed here are 27 T cell receptor beta chains from one sample, sequenced in a study of cytomegalovirus exposure and HLA in healthy donors. The study ran its PCR with 60 Vbeta and 13 Jbeta primers. Profiled with immunoSEQ multiplex PCR; TCRdb holds only in-frame clones, not every one. This table holds over 150,000 clones, 65% to 80% found once. Sequencing was done on a sample of PBMCs. The receptors derive from a man aged 35-49 years in good health and CMV-seronegative.

This clone has only a few counts. This chain joins TRBV4-3 and TRBJ1-6; D is unclear. The length of the CDR3 is 16 residues. Trimming took off 0 bases at V and 9 bases at J, with 15 bases between the two ends. Germline V lookup: CDR1 LGHNA, CDR2 YSLEER. CDR3 DNA: TGCGCCAGCAGCCAAGATGCACTACAAGGTCCTTCACCCCTCCACTTT. Translating it yields CASSQDALQGPSPLHF.

CDR3 coding DNA: TGCGCCAGCAGCCAAGGCGGGGCACAAGAGACCCAGTACTTC. Its protein product is CASSQGGAQETQYF. This sequence joins TRBV4-1 and TRBJ2-5; tentatively, D is TRBD2 (6 bases). Per the germline V gene, CDR1 is MGHRA and CDR2 is YSYEKL. Trimming removed 1 base at V and 2 bases at J, with 8 bases between. The length of the CDR3 is 14 residues.

This clone has only one observation. V usage is TRBV7-3 and J usage is TRBJ2-2, with D possibly being TRBD1 (6 bases). Germline V gene sequence: CDR1 SGHTA, CDR2 FQGTGA. The CDR3 runs to 16 residues. V was trimmed by 2 bases and J by 0 bases, leaving 10 bases between them. In DNA form, the CDR3 reads TGTGCCAGCAGCTTACTCGGACAGTCGAACACCGGGGAGCTGTTTTTT. Residues: CASSLLGQSNTGELFF.

The chain links TRBV7-2 to TRBJ1-6; possible D gene TRBD1, 5 bases. The CDR3 length is 15 residues. V was shortened by 5 bases and J by 0 bases, with 8 bases between the two germline ends. The germline V gene has CDR1 SGHTA and CDR2 FQGNSA. This chain's CDR3 is CASSLDSSYNSPLHF. The CDR3 DNA sequence: TGTGCCAGCAGCCTAGACAGCTCCTATAATTCACCCCTCCACTTT.

This clone has just one count. J is TRBJ1-2 and V is TRBV7-3; 10 bases align to TRBD1. Germline V gene lookup returns CDR1 SGHTA and CDR2 FQGTGA. CDR3 length: 15 residues. Trimming cost V 5 bases and J 4 bases; bases outside gene matches: 7. In DNA form, the CDR3 reads TGTGCCAGCAGCATGGGACAGGGGAGTACCTATGGCTACACCTTC. The encoded protein is CASSMGQGSTYGYTF.

The table lists this clone with a few counts. V and J are TRBV9 and TRBJ1-4; D possibly corresponds to TRBD1 (6 bases). The V and J ends lost 3 bases and 10 bases respectively, with 22 bases between them. The CDR3 is 16 residues long. Per the germline V gene, CDR1 is SGDLS and CDR2 is YYNGEE. The CDR3 bases are TGTGCCAGCAGCGCTCCGATGTCAGGGGAGTTAGGAAAACTGTTTTTT. It is translated as CASSAPMSGELGKLFF.

This clone was observed a handful of times. CDR3 sequence: CASSFRQGFGQPQHF. The CDR3 bases are TGTGCCAGCAGTTTTAGACAGGGCTTCGGTCAGCCCCAGCATTTT. The chain uses TRBV27 and TRBJ1-5, with TRBD1 matching over 7 bases. Trimming cost V 3 bases and J 6 bases; bases outside gene matches: 8. This CDR3 spans 15 amino acids. Per germline, CDR1 MNHEY and CDR2 SMNVEV (reference sequence).

V and J are TRBV29-1 and TRBJ1-2; 7 nucleotides align to TRBD1. The CDR3 contains 14 residues. Germline-derived CDR1 and CDR2 are SQVTM and ANQGSEA. With V trimmed by 4 bases and J by 4 bases, 9 bases remained unmatched. Here the CDR3 DNA reads TGCAGCGTTGGCGGATCGACAGGGACCTATGGCTACACCTTC. Translated: CSVGGSTGTYGYTF.

The genes are TRBV5-6 and TRBJ2-7; D is uncertain. The CDR3 is 13 residues long. The V end was cut by 7 bases, the J end by 0 bases, with 11 bases between. CDR1 is SGHDT, CDR2 YYEEEE, per germline. CDR3 amino acids: CASRIWASYEQYF. The CDR3 region has the DNA TGTGCCAGCCGCATCTGGGCCTCCTACGAGCAGTACTTC. Full variable domain (rest looked up from reference TRBV5-6 and TRBJ2-7): DAGVTQSPTHLIKTRGQQVTLRCSPKSGHDTVSWYQQALGQGPQFIFQYYEEEERQRGNFPDRFSGHQFPNYSSELNVNALLLGDSALYLCASRIWASYEQYFGPGTRLTVT.

The genes are TRBV7-9 and TRBJ2-4; 7 positions match TRBD1. This CDR3 is 16 amino acids long. The germline V gene encodes CDR1 SEHNR and CDR2 FQNEAQ (reference sequence). The trim removed 5 bases at V and 1 base at J, leaving 8 bases unmatched. CDR3 in amino acids: CASSPRGQRAKNIQYF. CDR3 in DNA: TGTGCCAGCAGCCCACGGGGACAGAGGGCCAAAAACATTCAGTACTTC.

In its sample, this clone was seen once. The chain is built from TRBV5-1 and TRBJ2-4, with 8 nucleotides matching TRBD1. J lost 1 base, V lost 0 bases, and 3 bases had no gene match. There are 16 residues in the CDR3. CDR1 and CDR2 from the germline V gene are SGHRS and YFSETQ. CDR3: CASSLGQGAAKNIQYF. CDR3 nucleotides: TGCGCCAGCAGCTTGGGTCAGGGGGCGGCCAAAAACATTCAGTACTTC.

The chain employs TRBV4-1 and TRBJ2-7, with 7 bases that match TRBD1. This CDR3 has 13 residues. Germline V gene data show CDR1 as MGHRA and CDR2 as YSYEKL. The ends lost 4 bases at V and 2 bases at J; junction bases unmatched: 2. The CDR3 DNA reads as TGCGCCAGCAGCCTGGACAGGCCCTACGAGCAGTACTTC. It translates to CASSLDRPYEQYF.

This chain links TRBV7-9 with TRBJ2-1; 9 bases are shared with TRBD2. Germline loops: CDR1 SEHNR, CDR2 FQNEAQ (reference sequence). The V gene end was trimmed by 1 base and the J gene end by 8 bases; junction bases not matched to a gene: 6. The CDR3 spans 15 residues. Written as DNA, the CDR3 is TGTGCCAGCAGCTTAGAGCTAGCGGGGTGGGATGAGCAGTTCTTC. Protein sequence: CASSLELAGWDEQFF.

The rearrangement uses TRBV11-2 and TRBJ2-7; D is ambiguous. Looked up from germline, CDR1 is SGHAT and CDR2 is FQNNGV. The CDR3 runs 12 residues. The ends were cut back, 1 base at V and 3 bases at J, with 4 bases in the middle. The CDR3 spells CASSLVRYEQYF. DNA for the CDR3: TGTGCCAGCAGCTTAGTCCGCTACGAGCAGTACTTC.

The chain joins TRBV5-1 to TRBJ2-2, with 15 nucleotides matching TRBD2. Per the germline V gene, CDR1 is SGHRS and CDR2 is YFSETQ. The CDR3 spans 15 residues. Trimming took 7 bases from V and 7 from J; bases not matched to a gene: 5. The chain's CDR3 is CASRTSGGASGELFF. The CDR3 DNA reads as TGCGCCAGCCGGACTAGCGGGGGGGCGAGCGGGGAGCTGTTTTTT.

This chain uses TRBV9 with TRBJ1-1; 7 positions agree with TRBD1. J was trimmed by 6 bases and V by 2 bases; bases with no gene match: 4. In germline, CDR1 is SGDLS, CDR2 YYNGEE. The CDR3 length is 13 residues. The CDR3 DNA sequence: TGTGCCAGCAGCGTCGTCCAGGGGGCTGAAGCTTTCTTT. Protein: CASSVVQGAEAFF.

The chain carries TRBV7-9 and TRBJ1-1, with 9 bases that match TRBD1. V trimming: 2 bases; J trimming: 1 base; junction bases outside the gene matches: 5. Germline values: CDR1 SEHNR, CDR2 FQNEAQ (reference sequence). The CDR3 covers 16 residues. The CDR3 DNA is TGTGCCAGCAGCTTAAGGACAGGGGATAGGAACACTGAAGCTTTCTTT. This translates into CASSLRTGDRNTEAFF.

The CDR3 DNA reads TGTGCCAGCAGTCAGGGCCCGACAGATACGCAGTATTTT. Translated, it gives CASSQGPTDTQYF. J is TRBJ2-3 and V is TRBV27, with D perhaps TRBD1 (5 bases). The CDR3 loop spans 13 amino acids. Germline loops: CDR1 MNHEY, CDR2 SMNVEV (reference sequence). Trimming cost V 5 bases and J 3 bases, with 9 bases left between them.

The gene calls are TRBV30 and TRBJ1-1; 7 bases are shared with TRBD1. This CDR3 has 14 residues. Germline loops: CDR1 GTSNPN, CDR2 SVGIG (reference sequence). V was pared by 3 bases and J by 9 bases, with 13 bases of the junction left unmatched. CDR3 protein: CAWSKIRTGLQAFF. The CDR3 region has the DNA TGTGCCTGGAGCAAGATACGGACAGGACTCCAAGCTTTCTTT.

The chain carries TRBV7-6 and TRBJ2-6, with D possibly being TRBD1 (5 bases). V was pared by 4 bases and J by 2 bases, with 6 bases between. The V gene's germline CDR1 is SGHVS and CDR2 FNYEAQ. The CDR3 has 14 amino acids. The DNA for the CDR3 is TGTGCCAGCAGCTACAGGCCTGGGGCCAACGTCCTGACTTTC. It is translated as CASSYRPGANVLTF. The variable domain in full, completed from reference TRBV7-6 and TRBJ2-6, reads GAGVSQSPRYKVTKRGQDVALRCDPISGHVSLYWYRQALGQGPEFLTYFNYEAQQDKSGLPNDRFSAERPEGSISTLTIQRTEQRDSAMYRCASSYRPGANVLTFGAGSRLTVL.

The J gene is TRBJ1-2, the V gene TRBV6-5; 7 bases fit TRBD1. CDR1 is MNHEY and CDR2 is SVGAGI in the germline V gene. This CDR3 has 14 residues. V gave up 6 bases and J gave up 8 bases; unmatched junction bases: 12. CDR3 loop: CASSHHLTGNGYTF. CDR3 nucleotides: TGTGCCAGCAGCCACCACCTGACAGGGAACGGCTACACCTTC.

CDR3 in amino acids: CASSLGRDEQFF. CDR3 sequence (DNA): TGTGCCAGCAGCTTAGGCCGGGATGAGCAGTTCTTC. The rearrangement links TRBV11-2 to TRBJ2-1, with D unclear. V was pared by 1 base and J by 8 bases, with 6 bases between. The CDR3 length is 12 residues. Germline lookup yields CDR1 SGHAT and CDR2 FQNNGV. The full variable domain, completed using reference TRBV11-2 and TRBJ2-1, is EAGVAQSPRYKIIEKRQSVAFWCNPISGHATLYWYQQILGQGPKLLIQFQNNGVVDDSQLPKDRFSAERLKGVDSTLKIQPAKLEDSAVYLCASSLGRDEQFFGPGTRLTVL.

The rearrangement uses TRBV27 and TRBJ2-7; perhaps TRBD2 as D (6 bases). Germline assignment: CDR1 MNHEY and CDR2 SMNVEV (reference sequence). The CDR3 contains 15 residues. V dropped 4 bases and J dropped 6 bases, with 19 bases sitting between them. The DNA of the CDR3 is TGTGCCAGCAGTTCCCCAACTAGCCTCACGACCGAGCAGTACTTC. Its translation: CASSSPTSLTTEQYF.

The chain couples TRBV18 to TRBJ1-4, with D tentatively TRBD1 (5 bases). V was trimmed by 6 bases and J by 4 bases, leaving 12 bases between them. The CDR3 has 14 amino acids. From germline, CDR1 is KGHSH and CDR2 LQKENI. CDR3 residues: CASSPDRDNEKLFF. The CDR3 nucleotides are TGTGCCAGCTCCCCAGACAGAGATAATGAAAAACTGTTTTTT.

V usage is TRBV19 and J usage is TRBJ2-3; D is ambiguous. Trimming stripped 1 base from V and 2 bases from J, with 4 bases between. The CDR3 has 13 amino acids. CDR1 is LNHDA and CDR2 is SQIVND in the germline V gene (reference sequence). CDR3 DNA: TGTGCCAGTAGTATAGCACTCACAGATACGCAGTATTTT. Protein product: CASSIALTDTQYF. The variable domain in full, completed from reference TRBV19 and TRBJ2-3, reads DGGITQSPKYLFRKEGQNVTLSCEQNLNHDAMYWYRQDPGQGLRLIYYSQIVNDFQKGDIAEGYSVSREKKESFPLTVTSAQKNPTAFYLCASSIALTDTQYFGPGTRLTVL.

The genes are TRBV10-3 and TRBJ1-1; D ambiguous. The CDR3 is made up of 13 amino acids. V lost 4 bases to trimming and J lost 4 bases, with 10 bases between them. Germline lookup yields CDR1 ENHRY and CDR2 SYGVKD. CDR3 sequence: CAISADLFTEAFF. DNA of the CDR3: TGTGCCATCAGTGCGGACTTATTCACTGAAGCTTTCTTT.

This clone was seen a single time. The J gene is TRBJ2-3, the V gene TRBV13, with D possibly being TRBD2 (6 bases). This CDR3 region has 15 residues. V lost 5 bases to trimming and J lost 5 bases, with 17 bases between them. Germline V gene lookup returns CDR1 PRHDT and CDR2 FYEKMQ (reference sequence). CDR3 amino acids: CASSDTSRSVDTQYF. CDR3 sequence (DNA): TGTGCCAGCAGCGACACTAGCCGGTCGGTAGATACGCAGTATTTT.